The 22 T cell receptor beta chains in this list originate from one sample, sequenced in a study of cytotoxic CD8 clonotypes in ibrutinib-treated CLL. Only in-frame clones appear in the TCRdb table, and some are missing; sequencing was by immunoSEQ multiplex PCR. The table shows some 30,000 clones, with approximately 80% occurring only once. The sample was PBMCs, taken after 36 months of ibrutinib treatment. Receptors originate from a human donor with chronic lymphocytic leukemia.

This clone was seen more than once but under ten times. The chain carries TRBV9 and TRBJ1-4; D is perhaps TRBD1 (5 bases). The CDR3 has 16 residues. CDR1 is SGDLS and CDR2 is YYNGEE in the germline V gene. V lost 0 bases to trimming and J lost 2 bases, with 11 bases between them. The CDR3 reads CASSVDGAQTNEKLFF. The CDR3 bases are TGTGCCAGCAGCGTAGACGGGGCGCAGACTAATGAAAAACTGTTTTTT.

The rearrangement joins TRBV6-5 to TRBJ2-1, with D hard to call. Germline-derived CDR1 and CDR2 are MNHEY and SVGAGI. Trimming took off 6 bases at V and 0 bases at J, with 12 bases between the two ends. This CDR3 has 15 amino acids. CDR3 amino acids: CASSISSNSYNEQFF. Here the CDR3 DNA reads TGTGCCAGCAGCATCAGCAGTAACTCCTACAATGAGCAGTTCTTC.

V and J are TRBV2 and TRBJ2-3; the match to TRBD1 covers 7 bases. Germline assignment: CDR1 SNHLY and CDR2 FYNNEI. The CDR3 extends over 15 amino acids. J lost 2 bases, V lost 6 bases, and 8 bases had no gene match. The CDR3, as DNA: TGTGCCAGCAGCGCCGGGACAGTGTTCACAGATACGCAGTATTTT. Its translation: CASSAGTVFTDTQYF. Variable domain in full (rest from reference TRBV2 and TRBJ2-3): EPEVTQTPSHQVTQMGQEVILRCVPISNHLYFYWYRQILGQKVEFLVSFYNNEISEKSEIFDDQFSVERPDGSNFTLKIRSTKLEDSAMYFCASSAGTVFTDTQYFGPGTRLTVL.

This rearrangement joins TRBV2 to TRBJ2-3; D might be TRBD2 (6 bases). This CDR3 has 13 residues. CDR1 and CDR2 from the germline V gene are SNHLY and FYNNEI. The germline V and J ends were trimmed by 1 base and 8 bases, with 10 bases remaining between them. The CDR3, as DNA: TGTGCCAGCAGTGAAGAATCGGGGGTTACGCAGTATTTT. It is translated as CASSEESGVTQYF.

The chain joins TRBV7-6 to TRBJ2-3, with 10 bases that match TRBD2. The CDR3 extends over 17 amino acids. Trimming cost V 5 bases and J 2 bases; bases outside gene matches: 10. From germline, CDR1 is SGHVS and CDR2 FNYEAQ. The CDR3 region has the DNA TGTGCCAGCAGCACCCAGTCACTAGCGGGGCTCACAGATACGCAGTATTTT. As protein: CASSTQSLAGLTDTQYF.

This chain joins TRBV2 and TRBJ2-3; 9 nucleotides line up with TRBD1. The J segment lost 1 base and the V segment lost 6 bases, leaving 2 bases of the junction unmatched. Germline V gives CDR1 SNHLY, CDR2 FYNNEI. The CDR3 loop spans 14 amino acids. DNA of the CDR3: TGTGCCAGCAGAGGACAGGGGCGCACAGATACGCAGTATTTT. It yields the protein CASRGQGRTDTQYF.

The chain has TRBV15 and TRBJ1-4, with TRBD1 as a possible D gene (6 bases). The germline V and J ends were trimmed by 2 bases and 8 bases, with 18 bases remaining between them. Germline V gene sequence: CDR1 LNHNV, CDR2 YYDKDF (reference sequence). There are 16 residues in the CDR3. The CDR3 sequence is CATSRLATLGGEKLFF. The CDR3 DNA reads as TGTGCCACCAGCAGACTAGCGACTTTAGGGGGAGAAAAACTGTTTTTT. The full variable domain, completed using reference TRBV15 and TRBJ1-4, is DAMVIQNPRYQVTQFGKPVTLSCSQTLNHNVMYWYQQKSSQAPKLLFHYYDKDFNNEADTPDNFQSRRPNTSFCFLDIRSPGLGDTAMYLCATSRLATLGGEKLFFGSGTQLSVL.

This chain links TRBV10-3 with TRBJ1-2; 8 bases match TRBD1. Germline CDR1 reads ENHRY; CDR2 reads SYGVKD. The junction had 5 bases not matched to a gene; V was cut back by 2 bases and J by 6 bases. The CDR3 has 14 amino acids. CDR3 DNA: TGTGCCATCAGTGAGCTGGAGACAGGGGATGGCTACACCTTC. It translates to CAISELETGDGYTF.

The CDR3 nucleotides are TGTGCCAGTAGTACCCACATCCAGCAGGGCTACGAGCAGTACTTC. It yields the protein CASSTHIQQGYEQYF. This rearrangement joins TRBV19 to TRBJ2-7; TRBD1 might be the D (5 bases). Germline V gives CDR1 LNHDA, CDR2 SQIVND (reference sequence). V was cut by 4 bases and J by 3 bases, with 16 bases left in between. The CDR3 runs 15 residues.

The chain recombines TRBV4-2 with TRBJ1-1; D not resolved. Trimming pared 3 bases from V and 3 bases from J, leaving 11 bases between. Germline-derived CDR1 and CDR2 are LGHNA and YNFKEQ. The CDR3 covers 14 residues. The DNA for the CDR3 is TGTGCCAGCAGCCAGATCAGCCGGGACACTGAAGCTTTCTTT. Its protein is CASSQISRDTEAFF.

The chain is built from TRBV19 and TRBJ2-3, with a tentative D call TRBD2 (6 bases). CDR1 is LNHDA and CDR2 is SQIVND in the germline V gene (reference sequence). The CDR3 runs 13 residues. Trimming stripped 7 bases from V and 4 bases from J, with 12 bases between. The CDR3 spells CASKEGNSDTQYF. CDR3 bases: TGTGCCAGTAAGGAGGGAAATTCAGATACGCAGTATTTT.

There are a few counts of this clone. This chain joins TRBV7-9 and TRBJ2-5; TRBD2 matches at 8 bases. Germline V CDR1 and CDR2: SEHNR, FQNEAQ (reference sequence). Trimming cost V 5 bases and J 1 base; bases outside gene matches: 6. This CDR3 comprises 15 residues. In DNA form, the CDR3 reads TGTGCCAGCAGCCCAAACGGACTAGCCCAAGAGACCCAGTACTTC. It translates to CASSPNGLAQETQYF.

The chain uses TRBV18 and TRBJ1-1; the D gene is possibly TRBD1 (5 bases). The V end lost 3 bases, the J end lost 1 base, and 12 bases lay between the germline ends. Germline V CDR1 and CDR2: KGHSH, LQKENI. The CDR3 consists of 15 residues. CDR3 protein: CASSPGRGANTEAFF. CDR3 coding DNA: TGTGCCAGCTCACCGGGGAGGGGTGCGAACACTGAAGCTTTCTTT.

This chain joins TRBV7-9 and TRBJ1-1; D is unresolved. The CDR3 is 13 residues long. V was trimmed by 1 base and J by 7 bases, leaving 10 bases between them. Per germline, CDR1 SEHNR and CDR2 FQNEAQ (reference sequence). CDR3 protein: CASSLDLIDEAFF. CDR3 nucleotide sequence: TGTGCCAGCAGCTTAGATCTCATTGATGAAGCTTTCTTT. The variable domain in full, with the rest retrieved from reference TRBV7-9 and TRBJ1-1, is DTGVSQNPRHKITKRGQNVTFRCDPISEHNRLYWYRQTLGQGPEFLTYFQNEAQLEKSRLLSDRFSAERPKGSFSTLEIQRTEQGDSAMYLCASSLDLIDEAFFGQGTRLTVV.

This clone has a handful of counts. This sequence joins TRBV19 and TRBJ2-7; D unclear. V was trimmed by 3 bases and J by 1 base, leaving 10 bases between them. CDR3 length: 14 amino acids. In germline, CDR1 is LNHDA, CDR2 SQIVND (reference sequence). The CDR3 region is CASSMGGGSYEQYF. The CDR3 nucleotides read TGTGCCAGTAGTATGGGCGGTGGGTCCTACGAGCAGTACTTC.

The chain has TRBV7-8 and TRBJ2-3, with D unclear. V lost 6 bases and J 3 bases, leaving 7 bases between the germline ends. Germline values: CDR1 SGHVS, CDR2 FQNEAQ. The CDR3 has 12 residues. The CDR3: CASSSGTDTQYF. DNA for the CDR3: TGTGCCAGCAGTTCCGGGACAGATACGCAGTATTTT.

The gene calls are TRBV7-6 and TRBJ2-1, with 12 bases fitting TRBD2. In germline, CDR1 is SGHVS, CDR2 FNYEAQ. The V segment lost 0 bases and the J segment 7 bases; nucleotides outside the gene matches: 4. This CDR3 region has 16 residues. This chain's CDR3 is CASSLAASGGANEQFF. The CDR3 DNA is TGTGCCAGCAGCTTAGCGGCTAGCGGGGGGGCGAATGAGCAGTTCTTC.

The chain has TRBV19 and TRBJ2-1, with TRBD1 matching 7 bases. V trimming: 5 bases; J trimming: 4 bases; junction bases outside the gene matches: 5. In germline, CDR1 is LNHDA, CDR2 SQIVND (reference sequence). The CDR3 covers 14 residues. The CDR3 nucleotides read TGTGCCAGTAGTGTTAGGGGACAGTACAATGAGCAGTTCTTC. Amino acids: CASSVRGQYNEQFF.

This chain joins TRBV5-1 and TRBJ1-4; tentatively, D is TRBD1 (6 bases). Germline loops: CDR1 SGHRS, CDR2 YFSETQ. The CDR3 has 15 residues. The ends were cut back, 4 bases at V and 4 bases at J, with 14 bases in the middle. The CDR3 here is CASSQGTNDNEKLFF. Here the CDR3 DNA reads TGCGCCAGCAGCCAGGGGACAAACGATAATGAAAAACTGTTTTTT.

The chain joins TRBV12-5 to TRBJ1-5; D is undetermined. V shed 2 bases and J shed 5 bases, with 10 bases lying between them. Germline lookup yields CDR1 LGHNT and CDR2 FRNRAP. The CDR3 has 14 amino acids. The CDR3 protein is CASGLSLGDQPQHF. The DNA for the CDR3 is TGTGCTAGTGGTTTGTCACTAGGAGATCAGCCCCAGCATTTT.

J is TRBJ2-5 and V is TRBV28; possible D gene TRBD1, 6 bases. Trimming shortened V by 7 bases and J by 2 bases, and 11 bases separated the two germline ends. The CDR3 sequence is 13 residues long. CDR1 is MDHEN, CDR2 SYDVKM, per germline. CDR3 residues: CASITQGQETQYF. The CDR3 region has the DNA TGTGCCAGCATCACACAGGGTCAAGAGACCCAGTACTTC.

The V call is TRBV13, the J call TRBJ1-2, with D possibly being TRBD1 (6 bases). There are 13 residues in the CDR3. Trimming left V 5 bases short and J 8 bases short, with 15 bases between. The germline CDR1 and CDR2 sequences are PRHDT and FYEKMQ (reference sequence). Written as DNA, the CDR3 is TGTGCCAGCAGCGCGGACAGTCTGGAGGGCTACACCTTC. This translates into CASSADSLEGYTF.